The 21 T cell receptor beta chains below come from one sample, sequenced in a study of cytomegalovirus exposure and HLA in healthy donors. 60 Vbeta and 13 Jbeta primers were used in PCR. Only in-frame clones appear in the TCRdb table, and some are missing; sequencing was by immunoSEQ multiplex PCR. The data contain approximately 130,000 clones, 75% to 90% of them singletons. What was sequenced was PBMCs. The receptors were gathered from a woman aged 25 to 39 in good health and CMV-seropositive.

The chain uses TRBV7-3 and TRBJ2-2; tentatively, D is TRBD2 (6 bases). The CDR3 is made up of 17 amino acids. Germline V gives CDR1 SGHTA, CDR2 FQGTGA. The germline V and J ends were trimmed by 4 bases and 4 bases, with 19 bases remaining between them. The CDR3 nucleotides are TGTGCCAGCAGCTCAAGGGCCGGGACTCCTTTCACCGGGGAGCTGTTTTTT. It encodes CASSSRAGTPFTGELFF.

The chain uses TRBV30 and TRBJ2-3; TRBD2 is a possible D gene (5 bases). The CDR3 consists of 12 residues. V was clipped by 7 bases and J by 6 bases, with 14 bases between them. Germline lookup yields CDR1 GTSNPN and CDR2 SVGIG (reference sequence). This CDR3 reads CAFTRTGDTQYF. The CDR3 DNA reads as TGTGCCTTTACACGTACGGGGGATACGCAGTATTTT.

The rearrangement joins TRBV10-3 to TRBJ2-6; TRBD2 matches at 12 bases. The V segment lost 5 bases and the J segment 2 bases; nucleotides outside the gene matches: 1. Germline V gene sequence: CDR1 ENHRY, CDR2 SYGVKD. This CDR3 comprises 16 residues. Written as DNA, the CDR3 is TGTGCCATCAGTCTAGCGGGGGGGACTGGGGCCAACGTCCTGACTTTC. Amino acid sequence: CAISLAGGTGANVLTF.

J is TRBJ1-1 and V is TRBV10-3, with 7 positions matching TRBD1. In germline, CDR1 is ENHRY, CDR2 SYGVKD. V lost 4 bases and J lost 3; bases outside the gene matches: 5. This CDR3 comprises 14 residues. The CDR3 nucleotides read TGTGCCATCAGTGTTCAGGGACAGCACACTGAAGCTTTCTTT. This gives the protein CAISVQGQHTEAFF.

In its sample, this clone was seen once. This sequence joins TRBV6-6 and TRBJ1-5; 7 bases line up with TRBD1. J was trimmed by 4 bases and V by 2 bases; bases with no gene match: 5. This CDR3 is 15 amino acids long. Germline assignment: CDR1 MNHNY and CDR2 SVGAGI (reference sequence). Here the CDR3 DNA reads TGTGCCAGCAGTTACGAGGGGGCCTGGAATCAGCCCCAGCATTTT. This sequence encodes CASSYEGAWNQPQHF.

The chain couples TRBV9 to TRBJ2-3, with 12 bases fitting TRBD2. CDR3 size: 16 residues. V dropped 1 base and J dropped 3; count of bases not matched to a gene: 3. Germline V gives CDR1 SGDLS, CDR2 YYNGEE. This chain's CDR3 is CASSVLAGGATDTQYF. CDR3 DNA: TGTGCCAGCAGCGTACTAGCGGGAGGGGCAACAGATACGCAGTATTTT.

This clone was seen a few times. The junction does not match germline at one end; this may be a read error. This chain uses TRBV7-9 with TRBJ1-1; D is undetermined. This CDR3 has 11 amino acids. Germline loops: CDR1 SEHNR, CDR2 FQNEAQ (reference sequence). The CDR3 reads CSSSSRPEAFF. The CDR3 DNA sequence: TGTTCCAGCAGCAGCCGTCCCGAAGCTTTCTTT.

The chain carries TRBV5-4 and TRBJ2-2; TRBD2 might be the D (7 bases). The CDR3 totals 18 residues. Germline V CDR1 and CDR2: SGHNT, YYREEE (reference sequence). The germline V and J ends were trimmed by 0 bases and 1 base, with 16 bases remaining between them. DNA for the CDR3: TGTGCCAGCAGCTTGGGGGGGGGCCTAGCCGAGAACACCGGGGAGCTGTTTTTT. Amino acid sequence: CASSLGGGLAENTGELFF.

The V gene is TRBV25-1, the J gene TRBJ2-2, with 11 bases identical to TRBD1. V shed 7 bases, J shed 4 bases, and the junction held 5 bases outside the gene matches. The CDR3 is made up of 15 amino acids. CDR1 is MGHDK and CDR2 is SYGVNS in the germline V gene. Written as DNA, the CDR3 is TGTGCCAGCACCCGGACAGGGGGCTTCACCGGGGAGCTGTTTTTT. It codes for CASTRTGGFTGELFF.

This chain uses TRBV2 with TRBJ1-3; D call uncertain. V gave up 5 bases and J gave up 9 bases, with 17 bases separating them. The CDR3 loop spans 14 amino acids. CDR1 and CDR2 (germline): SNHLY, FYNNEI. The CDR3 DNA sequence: TGTGCCAGCAGTAGGCAGCCGGGTAGTACCACCATATATTTT. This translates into CASSRQPGSTTIYF.

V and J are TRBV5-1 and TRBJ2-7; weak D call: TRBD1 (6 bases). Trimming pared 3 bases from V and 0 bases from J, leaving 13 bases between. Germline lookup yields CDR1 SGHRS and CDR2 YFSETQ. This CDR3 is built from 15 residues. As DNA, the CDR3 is TGCGCCAGCAGCTCCCTCCGGACAGACTCCTACGAGCAGTACTTC. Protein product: CASSSLRTDSYEQYF.

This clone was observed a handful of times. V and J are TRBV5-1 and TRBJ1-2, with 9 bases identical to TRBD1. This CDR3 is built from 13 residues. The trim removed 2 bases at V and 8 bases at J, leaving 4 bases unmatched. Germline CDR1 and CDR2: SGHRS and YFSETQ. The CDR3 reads CASSFWTGVGYTF. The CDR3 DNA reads TGCGCCAGCAGCTTCTGGACAGGGGTCGGCTACACCTTC.

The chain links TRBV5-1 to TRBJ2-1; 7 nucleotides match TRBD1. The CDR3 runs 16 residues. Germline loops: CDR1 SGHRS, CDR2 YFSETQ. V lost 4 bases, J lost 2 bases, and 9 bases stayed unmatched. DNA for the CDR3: TGCGCCAGCAGCACACAAACAGGGGCAACCTACAATGAGCAGTTCTTC. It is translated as CASSTQTGATYNEQFF.

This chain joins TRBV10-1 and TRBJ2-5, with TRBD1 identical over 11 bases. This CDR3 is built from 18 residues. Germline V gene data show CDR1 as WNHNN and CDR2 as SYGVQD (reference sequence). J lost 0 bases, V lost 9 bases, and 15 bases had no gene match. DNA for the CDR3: TGCGCCAGTGAGCGTGGGAGGACAGGGGGCCTCTACCAAGAGACCCAGTACTTC. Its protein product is CASERGRTGGLYQETQYF.

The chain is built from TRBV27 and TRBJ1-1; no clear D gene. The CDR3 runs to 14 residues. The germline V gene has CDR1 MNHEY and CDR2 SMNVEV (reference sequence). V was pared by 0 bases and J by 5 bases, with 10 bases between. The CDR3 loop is CASSLSRARTEAFF. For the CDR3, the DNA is TGTGCCAGCAGTTTATCGCGGGCTCGGACTGAAGCTTTCTTT.

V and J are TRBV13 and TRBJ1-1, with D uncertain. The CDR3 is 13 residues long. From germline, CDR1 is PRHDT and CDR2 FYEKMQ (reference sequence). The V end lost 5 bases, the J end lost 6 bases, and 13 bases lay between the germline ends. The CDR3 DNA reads TGTGCCAGCAGCACCTCCTCCAAGCCTGAAGCTTTCTTT. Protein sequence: CASSTSSKPEAFF.

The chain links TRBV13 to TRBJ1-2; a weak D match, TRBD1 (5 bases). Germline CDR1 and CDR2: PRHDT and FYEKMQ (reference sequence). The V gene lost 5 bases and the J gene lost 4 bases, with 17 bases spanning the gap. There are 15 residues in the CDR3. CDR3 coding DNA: TGTGCCAGCAGCCGGAGGGTGGACACCTCCTATGGCTACACCTTC. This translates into CASSRRVDTSYGYTF. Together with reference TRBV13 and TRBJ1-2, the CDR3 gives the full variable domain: AAGVIQSPRHLIKEKRETATLKCYPIPRHDTVYWYQQGPGQDPQFLISFYEKMQSDKGSIPDRFSAQQFSDYHSELNMSSLELGDSALYFCASSRRVDTSYGYTFGSGTRLTVV.

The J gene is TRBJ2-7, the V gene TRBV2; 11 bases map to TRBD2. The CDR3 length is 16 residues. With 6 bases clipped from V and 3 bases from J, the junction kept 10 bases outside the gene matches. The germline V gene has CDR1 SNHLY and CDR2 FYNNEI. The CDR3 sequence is CASRKEGTSGLYEQYF. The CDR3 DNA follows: TGTGCCAGCAGGAAAGAGGGGACTAGCGGACTCTACGAGCAGTACTTC.

The CDR3 DNA reads as TGTGCCAGCAGTTACACCGCTAGGGGTGAGCAGTTCTTC. Its protein product is CASSYTARGEQFF. J is TRBJ2-1 and V is TRBV6-5; TRBD1 is a possible D gene (5 bases). The germline CDR1 and CDR2 sequences are MNHEY and SVGAGI. The CDR3 is 13 amino acids. V was clipped by 2 bases and J by 9 bases, with 11 bases between them.

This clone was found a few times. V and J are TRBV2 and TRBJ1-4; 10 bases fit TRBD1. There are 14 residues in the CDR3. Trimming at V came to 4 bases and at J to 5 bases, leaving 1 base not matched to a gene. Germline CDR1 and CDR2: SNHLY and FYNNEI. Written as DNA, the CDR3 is TGTGCCAGCAGTGGACAGGGGGCGAATGAAAAACTGTTTTTT. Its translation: CASSGQGANEKLFF.

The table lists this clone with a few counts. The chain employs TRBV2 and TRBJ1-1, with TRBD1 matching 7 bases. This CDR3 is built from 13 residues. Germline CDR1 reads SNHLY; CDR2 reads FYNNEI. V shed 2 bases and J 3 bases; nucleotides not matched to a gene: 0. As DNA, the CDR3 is TGTGCCAGCAGTGAACAGGGGGACACTGAAGCTTTCTTT. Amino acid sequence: CASSEQGDTEAFF.